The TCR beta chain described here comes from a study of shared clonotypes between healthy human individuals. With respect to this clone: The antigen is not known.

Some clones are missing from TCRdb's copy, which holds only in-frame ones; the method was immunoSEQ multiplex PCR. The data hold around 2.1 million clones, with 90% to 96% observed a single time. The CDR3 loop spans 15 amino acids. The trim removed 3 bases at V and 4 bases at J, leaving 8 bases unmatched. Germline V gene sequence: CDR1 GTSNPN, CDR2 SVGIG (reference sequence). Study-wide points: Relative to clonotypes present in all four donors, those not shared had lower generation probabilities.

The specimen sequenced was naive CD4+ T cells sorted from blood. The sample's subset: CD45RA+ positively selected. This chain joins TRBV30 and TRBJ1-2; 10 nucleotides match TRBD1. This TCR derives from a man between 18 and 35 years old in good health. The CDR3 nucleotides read TGTGCCTGGAGAAAGGCCGGGACAGGGGCCTATGGCTACACCTTC. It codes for CAWRKAGTGAYGYTF.